The sequence of this TCR beta chain was determined in a study of blood T cell repertoires in COVID-19 (dated by TCRdb to the early 2020s). As for the study more broadly: Samples from collaborators originated in the United States, Italy and Spain and spanned both the acute and convalescent phases of COVID-19. The prospective study material was composed of cDNA or gDNA derived from T cells, B-cell-depleted T cells, or PBMCs. Subjects who had been exposed to COVID-19, were actively infected with it, or had recovered from it provided the deeply sampled blood TCRbeta repertoires that made up the dataset. The repertoires were released in a freely available public database meant as a resource for research on the immune response to SARS-CoV-2. Samples came from the ongoing ImmuneRACE study (first 160 participants) plus 1,254 subjects from 6 global collaborators. A de-identified subject ID, COVID-19 status, age in years and sex were almost always included in the sample metadata. Where available, HLA class I and class II types were taken from metadata supplied by the sample provider and were not determined by assay-based typing. Findings and caveats that apply to the study as a whole: Clinical and demographic metadata were provided uncurated, with the amount varying by source and participant.

One collaborating source in Seattle enrolled patients while the patients were actively infected and followed the patients over time throughout the course of disease. Collaborating institutions collected whole blood in K2EDTA tubes following their own protocols. For TCRbeta analysis, collaborators shipped samples as frozen whole blood, isolated PBMCs, or DNA extracted from either of those sample types. There are 15 amino acids in the CDR3, from cysteine to phenylalanine inclusive. Here the CDR3 DNA is all that survives: 45 bases in frame from base 1. As encoded in the germline V gene (reference sequence), CDR1 is SEHNR while CDR2 is FQNEAQ. V trim: 0 bases; J trim: 8 bases; unmatched bases: 6. TCRbeta CDR3 regions were amplified from genomic DNA by means of the immunoSEQ Assay, a bias-controlled multiplex PCR. The authors' pipeline ran thus. Nucleated cell counts per sample were estimated from amplification of reference gene primers within the assay. To quantify the absolute abundance of each unique TCRbeta CDR3 rearrangement, sequence reads were collapsed and filtered. For each sample, productive Simpson clonality was calculated as the square root of Simpson's diversity index over productive rearrangements. Imported from immuneACCESS, the table was reduced by TCRdb to in-frame sequences with V and J called. These copies leave out some clones; in studies compared against another copy, an unresolved V gene accounts for under half, and the cause of the remainder is not known. D and trimming come from the DNA, and the V and J calls and clone size come from that table. For this sample there are fewer than 350,000 clones; around 88% appear just once. Around 12% of the sample belongs to the ten largest clones.

Turning to this clone: Its recognized antigen is unknown. Base qualities are missing; no much larger clone stands one base away.

The chain is made from TRBV7-9 and TRBJ1-4, with 7 middle bases fitting TRBD1. The specimen sequenced was peripheral blood. The receptor comes from a woman in her 70s with COVID-19, enrolled during active disease. The CDR3 amino acid sequence is: CASSLATGDVEKLFF. The DNA is as follows: TGTGCCAGCAGCTTAGCTACAGGGGATGTGGAAAAACTGTTTTTT.